This T cell receptor beta chain was documented in a study of shared clonotypes between healthy human individuals. This clone was picked up many times. This CDR3 is also generated by other DNA sequences in the sample. The repertoire was sequenced with immunoSEQ multiplex PCR; TCRdb's copy has only in-frame clones and lacks some. This sample yields 980,000 or so clones, of which around 80% are seen a single time; approximately 1.5% belongs to the top ten. The CDR3 runs to 16 residues. Germline CDR1 and CDR2: LGHNA and YSLEER. V dropped 3 bases and J dropped 1; count of bases not matched to a gene: 3. The receptor was derived from a man aged 18 to 29 in good health. Sequenced material: memory CD4+ T cells sorted from blood. The subset here: CD45RA-negative fraction. The chain uses TRBV4-3 and TRBJ2-3, with 11 bases identical to TRBD2. The chain's CDR3 is CASSQISGRGTDTQYF. The CDR3 nucleotides read TGCGCCAGCAGCCAGATTAGCGGGAGGGGCACAGATACGCAGTATTTT.